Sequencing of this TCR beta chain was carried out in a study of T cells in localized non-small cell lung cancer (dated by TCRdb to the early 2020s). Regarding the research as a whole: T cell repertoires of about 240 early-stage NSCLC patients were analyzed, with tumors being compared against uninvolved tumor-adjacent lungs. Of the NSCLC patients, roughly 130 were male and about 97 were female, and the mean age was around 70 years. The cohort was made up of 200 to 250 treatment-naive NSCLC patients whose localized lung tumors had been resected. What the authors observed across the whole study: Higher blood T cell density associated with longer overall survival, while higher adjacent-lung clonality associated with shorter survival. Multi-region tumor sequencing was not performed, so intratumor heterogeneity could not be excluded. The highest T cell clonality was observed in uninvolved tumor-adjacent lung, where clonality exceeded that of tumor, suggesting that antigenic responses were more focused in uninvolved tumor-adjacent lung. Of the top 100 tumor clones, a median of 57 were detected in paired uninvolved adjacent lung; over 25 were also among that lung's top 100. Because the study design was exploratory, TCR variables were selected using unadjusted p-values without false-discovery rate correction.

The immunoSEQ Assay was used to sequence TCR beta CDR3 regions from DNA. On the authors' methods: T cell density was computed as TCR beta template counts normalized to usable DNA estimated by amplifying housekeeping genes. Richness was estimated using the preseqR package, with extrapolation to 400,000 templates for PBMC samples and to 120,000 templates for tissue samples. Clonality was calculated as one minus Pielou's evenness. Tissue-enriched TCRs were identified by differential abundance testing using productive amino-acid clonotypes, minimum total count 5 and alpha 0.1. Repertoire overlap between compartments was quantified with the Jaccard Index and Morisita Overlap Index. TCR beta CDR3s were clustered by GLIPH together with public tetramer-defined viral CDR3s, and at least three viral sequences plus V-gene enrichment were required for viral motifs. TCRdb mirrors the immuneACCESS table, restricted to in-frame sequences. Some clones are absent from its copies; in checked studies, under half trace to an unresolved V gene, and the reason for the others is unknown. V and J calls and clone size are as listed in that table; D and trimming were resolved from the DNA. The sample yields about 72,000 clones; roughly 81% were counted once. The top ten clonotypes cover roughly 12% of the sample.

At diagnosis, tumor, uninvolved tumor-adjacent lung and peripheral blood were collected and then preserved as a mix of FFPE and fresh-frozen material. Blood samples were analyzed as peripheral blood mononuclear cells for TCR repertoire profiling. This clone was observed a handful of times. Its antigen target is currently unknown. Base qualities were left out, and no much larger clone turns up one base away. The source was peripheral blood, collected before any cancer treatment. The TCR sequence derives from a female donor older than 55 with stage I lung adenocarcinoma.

The DNA sequence follows: TGTGCCAGCAGTTACGAAGGCCTCACTGAAGCTTTCTTT. The resulting protein is CASSYEGLTEAFF. The chain is encoded by TRBV6-5 joined to TRBJ1-1, with no reliable assignment of the D segment. Taken from cysteine to phenylalanine, the CDR3 has 13 residues. The entry retains the CDR3 DNA only, 39 bases that are in frame from base 1. CDR1 MNHEY and CDR2 SVGAGI are derived from the germline V gene. At the junction V is shortened by 2 bases and J by 4 bases, with 8 bases in between.